The 18 T cell receptor beta chains reported below all come from one sample, sequenced in a study of blood T cell repertoires in COVID-19. This table comes from immunoSEQ multiplex PCR, and its TCRdb copy is limited to in-frame clones, with some not included. The sample consists of tens of thousands of clones, over 80% of them appearing once. The sample was peripheral blood. These receptors all come from an older man with acute or convalescent COVID-19.

V is TRBV30 and J is TRBJ1-2; D uncertain. The ends were cut back, 0 bases at V and 0 bases at J, with 11 bases in the middle. The CDR3 sequence is 15 residues long. Germline V gives CDR1 GTSNPN, CDR2 SVGIG (reference sequence). The CDR3 region has the DNA TGTGCCTGGAGTGTAGCGGGTAGAGCTAACTATGGCTACACCTTC. Its protein product is CAWSVAGRANYGYTF.

This chain uses TRBV27 with TRBJ1-2; possibly TRBD1 for D (6 bases). Per the germline V gene, CDR1 is MNHEY and CDR2 is SMNVEV (reference sequence). Trimming shortened V by 2 bases and J by 7 bases, and 11 bases separated the two germline ends. This CDR3 is 13 amino acids long. The CDR3 DNA reads as TGTGCCAGCAGTTTAGGCGGGGGCGGTGGCTACACCTTC. Translated, it gives CASSLGGGGGYTF.

This clone was found once. This chain uses TRBV11-2 with TRBJ2-3; TRBD2 agrees at 15 bases. Trimming cost V 5 bases and J 6 bases; bases outside gene matches: 9. Germline loops: CDR1 SGHAT, CDR2 FQNNGV. There are 17 residues in the CDR3. Here the CDR3 DNA reads TGTGCCAGCAGCCCATGGCGGACTAGCGGGGGGGCCGATACGCAGTATTTT. This gives the protein CASSPWRTSGGADTQYF.

As DNA, the CDR3 is TGTGCCAGCAGTGAAAACCTCATCCTAGACTATGGCTACACCTTC. It codes for CASSENLILDYGYTF. The chain is built from TRBV6-1 and TRBJ1-2, with D unresolved. Trimming cost V 2 bases and J 3 bases, with 13 bases left between them. CDR1 and CDR2 from the germline V gene are MNHNS and SASEGT. The CDR3 has 15 amino acids.

This rearrangement joins TRBV6-5 to TRBJ2-7; 10 bases fit TRBD1. CDR3 size: 15 residues. The junction had 8 bases not matched to a gene; V was cut back by 6 bases and J by 3 bases. Germline V gene lookup returns CDR1 MNHEY and CDR2 SVGAGI. DNA of the CDR3: TGTGCCAGCAGCAAACTAAGGGACAGGGGCTACGAGCAGTACTTC. Its translation: CASSKLRDRGYEQYF.

This chain connects TRBV11-3 to TRBJ2-7, with TRBD1 as a possible D gene (5 bases). The length of the CDR3 is 13 residues. Trimming removed 1 base at V and 6 bases at J, with 10 bases between. Germline CDR1 is SGHNT and CDR2 is YENEEA. The CDR3 DNA is TGTGCCAGCAGCTTAGGTGCCAGGGCCGAGCAGTACTTC. This codes for CASSLGARAEQYF.

This rearrangement joins TRBV14 to TRBJ1-5; D uncertain. Germline V gene lookup returns CDR1 SGHDN and CDR2 FVKESK. The CDR3 totals 13 residues. V was pared by 2 bases and J by 0 bases, with 2 bases between. The CDR3 region has the DNA TGTGCCAGCAGCCAATATAGCAATCAGCCCCAGCATTTT. This gives the protein CASSQYSNQPQHF. The whole variable domain, remainder taken from reference TRBV14 and TRBJ1-5, is EAGVTQFPSHSVIEKGQTVTLRCDPISGHDNLYWYRRVMGKEIKFLLHFVKESKQDESGMPNNRFLAERTGGTYSTLKVQPAELEDSGVYFCASSQYSNQPQHFGDGTRLSIL.

The rearrangement joins TRBV11-2 to TRBJ1-1, with TRBD1 matching over 8 bases. J was trimmed by 8 bases and V by 0 bases; bases with no gene match: 5. Germline V lookup: CDR1 SGHAT, CDR2 FQNNGV. The CDR3 has 14 residues. CDR3 residues: CASSLDITGGEAFF. Here the CDR3 DNA reads TGTGCCAGCAGCTTAGATATAACAGGGGGGGAAGCTTTCTTT.

The CDR3 is CASSQVRSSYGYTF. CDR3 bases: TGCGCCAGCAGCCAAGTAAGGAGTTCCTATGGCTACACCTTC. The chain combines TRBV4-1 with TRBJ1-2; no clear D. Germline V lookup: CDR1 MGHRA, CDR2 YSYEKL. V lost 1 base and J 4 bases, leaving 10 bases between the germline ends. This CDR3 has 14 amino acids.

This clone was counted once. CDR3 sequence reads: CASGQGPGGYTF. CDR3 coding DNA: TGTGCCAGTGGACAGGGCCCGGGGGGCTACACCTTC. This chain uses TRBV2 with TRBJ1-2, with TRBD1 matching over 8 bases. The CDR3 sequence is 12 residues long. V lost 9 bases and J lost 8; bases outside the gene matches: 8. CDR1 is SNHLY and CDR2 is FYNNEI in the germline V gene.

The chain recombines TRBV28 with TRBJ1-6, with D maybe TRBD1 (6 bases). Germline V gene sequence: CDR1 MDHEN, CDR2 SYDVKM. The CDR3 is 15 residues long. Trimming removed 3 bases from V and 0 bases from J, with 6 bases in between. The CDR3 DNA is TGTGCCAGCAGTTTGGACAGCTCCTATAATTCACCCCTCCACTTT. Protein sequence: CASSLDSSYNSPLHF. The variable domain in full, completed from reference TRBV28 and TRBJ1-6, reads DVKVTQSSRYLVKRTGEKVFLECVQDMDHENMFWYRQDPGLGLRLIYFSYDVKMKEKGDIPEGYSVSREKKERFSLILESASTNQTSMYLCASSLDSSYNSPLHFGNGTRLTVT.

The chain uses TRBV28 and TRBJ2-1; 11 bases are a match to TRBD2. The V gene's germline CDR1 is MDHEN and CDR2 SYDVKM. Trimming at V came to 4 bases and at J to 4 bases, leaving 3 bases not matched to a gene. The CDR3 consists of 15 residues. The CDR3 spells CASSWLAGGYNEQFF. For the CDR3, the DNA is TGTGCCAGCAGTTGGCTAGCGGGAGGTTACAATGAGCAGTTCTTC.

There are a few counts of this clone. The chain joins TRBV19 to TRBJ1-1, with 8 nucleotides matching TRBD1. Germline V gives CDR1 LNHDA, CDR2 SQIVND (reference sequence). The CDR3 extends over 13 amino acids. V lost 7 bases, J lost 5 bases, and 6 bases stayed unmatched. This CDR3 is CASTEQGGTEAFF. DNA for the CDR3: TGTGCCAGTACCGAACAGGGGGGAACTGAAGCTTTCTTT. Complete variable domain (other parts from reference TRBV19 and TRBJ1-1): DGGITQSPKYLFRKEGQNVTLSCEQNLNHDAMYWYRQDPGQGLRLIYYSQIVNDFQKGDIAEGYSVSREKKESFPLTVTSAQKNPTAFYLCASTEQGGTEAFFGQGTRLTVV.

The chain combines TRBV10-3 with TRBJ2-1; 9 nucleotides line up with TRBD1. CDR3 length: 15 amino acids. Germline CDR1 is ENHRY and CDR2 is SYGVKD. The V gene end was trimmed by 3 bases and the J gene end by 3 bases; junction bases not matched to a gene: 3. The CDR3 DNA follows: TGTGCCATCAGTGAAGGGGACAGGGTCTACAATGAGCAGTTCTTC. Its protein product is CAISEGDRVYNEQFF.

The V gene is TRBV7-8, the J gene TRBJ2-7, with a possible D match to TRBD2 (6 bases). V was shortened by 6 bases and J by 5 bases, with 11 bases between the two germline ends. Germline-derived CDR1 and CDR2 are SGHVS and FQNEAQ. The CDR3 is made up of 12 amino acids. The chain's CDR3 is CASRAEGHEQYF. The CDR3 coding sequence is TGTGCCAGCAGAGCGGAGGGGCACGAGCAGTACTTC. The full variable domain, its missing parts supplied by reference TRBV7-8 and TRBJ2-7, is GAGVSQSPRYKVAKRGQDVALRCDPISGHVSLFWYQQALGQGPEFLTYFQNEAQLDKSGLPSDRFFAERPEGSVSTLKIQRTQQEDSAVYLCASRAEGHEQYFGPGTRLTVT.

The rearrangement links TRBV7-9 to TRBJ1-2; a weak D match, TRBD1 (6 bases). Germline V CDR1 and CDR2: SEHNR, FQNEAQ (reference sequence). This CDR3 has 15 residues. The V end was cut by 5 bases, the J end by 1 base, with 14 bases between. The DNA of the CDR3 is TGTGCCAGCAGCATTTCTCGGACAGTTAACTATGGCTACACCTTC. Translating it yields CASSISRTVNYGYTF.

The chain uses TRBV4-1 and TRBJ2-7, with a tentative D call TRBD2 (6 bases). CDR3 length: 14 amino acids. The germline CDR1 and CDR2 sequences are MGHRA and YSYEKL. The V and J ends lost 0 bases and 10 bases respectively, with 16 bases between them. CDR3 sequence (DNA): TGCGCCAGCAGCCAAGATGTGGCCGGGAGCCAACAGTACTTC. This sequence encodes CASSQDVAGSQQYF.

The gene calls are TRBV11-2 and TRBJ1-6, with 9 bases fitting TRBD1. The CDR3 has 18 residues. V shed 4 bases and J 6 bases; nucleotides not matched to a gene: 13. Germline-derived CDR1 and CDR2 are SGHAT and FQNNGV. The chain's CDR3 is CASSSVGGQGPSNSPLHF. The CDR3 coding sequence is TGTGCCAGCAGCTCCGTCGGGGGACAGGGCCCTTCTAATTCACCCCTCCACTTT. The whole variable domain, remainder taken from reference TRBV11-2 and TRBJ1-6, is EAGVAQSPRYKIIEKRQSVAFWCNPISGHATLYWYQQILGQGPKLLIQFQNNGVVDDSQLPKDRFSAERLKGVDSTLKIQPAKLEDSAVYLCASSSVGGQGPSNSPLHFGNGTRLTVT.